This T cell receptor beta chain was recorded in a study of T cell responses to AZD1222 COVID-19 vaccine. Regarding the study as a whole: Within unmutated variant regions lay the reported targets of nearly half of spike-specific TCRs.

This CDR3 is built from 17 residues. Trimming stripped 0 bases from V and 3 bases from J, with 15 bases between. The germline CDR1 and CDR2 sequences are SGHRS and YFSETQ. The table came from immunoSEQ multiplex PCR; TCRdb's copy has only in-frame clones and leaves some out. The sample has 95,000 to 110,000 clones, around nine tenths seen once; the top ten hold around 4.5%. A word on this clone: No antigen is known for it.

Sequencing was performed on peripheral blood, taken 28 days after the second AZD1222 dose. The chain joins TRBV5-1 to TRBJ2-2, with a possible D match to TRBD1 (5 bases). The clonotype comes from an adult who received the AZD1222 COVID-19 vaccine. The CDR3 region has the DNA TGCGCCAGCAGCTTGGGGTCCAGGGCCCTCTACACCGGGGAGCTGTTTTTT. It is translated as CASSLGSRALYTGELFF.